The next 9 T cell receptor beta chains were all read from a single sample in a study of blood T cell repertoires in COVID-19. Sequenced by immunoSEQ multiplex PCR; TCRdb stores in-frame clones only, minus some. This table holds roughly 70,000 clones, roughly 80% found once. Material for sequencing was peripheral blood. All receptors come from a man in his 70s who had recovered from COVID-19.

The rearrangement uses TRBV5-4 and TRBJ1-3; D is undetermined. The V and J ends lost 2 bases and 0 bases respectively, with 9 bases between them. This CDR3 has 15 amino acids. Germline CDR1 and CDR2: SGHNT and YYREEE (reference sequence). In nucleotides, the CDR3 is TGTGCCAGCAGCTTTGGTCGAGGCTCTGGAAACACCATATATTTT. Protein product: CASSFGRGSGNTIYF. Full variable domain (remainder filled in from reference TRBV5-4 and TRBJ1-3): ETGVTQSPTHLIKTRGQQVTLRCSSQSGHNTVSWYQQALGQGPQFIFQYYREEENGRGNFPPRFSGLQFPNYSSELNVNALELDDSALYLCASSFGRGSGNTIYFGEGSWLTVV.

Only a few counts were recorded for this clone. The CDR3 loop is CASSLLTVREDSGELFF. The DNA of the CDR3 is TGTGCCAGCAGCCTACTTACTGTCAGGGAGGATTCCGGGGAGCTGTTTTTT. The V and J genes are TRBV3-1 (or the pseudogene TRBV3-2) and TRBJ2-2; possible D gene TRBD2, 6 bases. V lost 4 bases and J 6 bases, leaving 21 bases between the germline ends. Germline lookup yields CDR1 LGHDT and CDR2 YNNKEL (reference sequence). The CDR3 spans 17 residues.

This clone was recorded once. The rearrangement joins TRBV19 to TRBJ2-3, with TRBD2 matching 15 bases. The CDR3 extends over 16 amino acids. The germline CDR1 and CDR2 sequences are LNHDA and SQIVND (reference sequence). V gave up 5 bases and J gave up 3 bases; unmatched junction bases: 3. The CDR3 reads CASSGTSGRITDTQYF. CDR3 nucleotides: TGTGCCAGTAGTGGGACTAGCGGGAGGATAACAGATACGCAGTATTTT.

V usage is TRBV7-2 and J usage is TRBJ2-7, with TRBD1 as a possible D gene (6 bases). Germline V lookup: CDR1 SGHTA, CDR2 FQGNSA. The CDR3 has 13 residues. Deletions cut 4 bases from V and 2 bases from J, with 9 bases between. The CDR3 DNA follows: TGTGCCAGCAGCTACGGGGACACCTACGAGCAGTACTTC. It yields the protein CASSYGDTYEQYF.

This clone was seen just once. V and J are TRBV18 and TRBJ1-4, with 7 nucleotides matching TRBD1. V lost 8 bases and J lost 3; bases outside the gene matches: 3. Germline lookup yields CDR1 KGHSH and CDR2 LQKENI. The CDR3 contains 13 residues. This CDR3 is CASSDRANEKLFF. In nucleotides, the CDR3 is TGTGCCAGCAGCGACAGGGCTAATGAAAAACTGTTTTTT.

V gene TRBV30 combines with J gene TRBJ1-2, with D perhaps TRBD1 (6 bases). Trimming pared 3 bases from V and 2 bases from J, leaving 13 bases between. Germline CDR1 reads GTSNPN; CDR2 reads SVGIG (reference sequence). This CDR3 is built from 14 residues. In nucleotides, the CDR3 is TGTGCCTGGAGGGGGAGGGGGGTGAACTATGGCTACACCTTC. Translated, it gives CAWRGRGVNYGYTF.

This clone was picked up a small number of times. This chain connects TRBV30 to TRBJ2-1, with 8 bases that match TRBD1. CDR3 length: 13 amino acids. Germline-derived CDR1 and CDR2 are GTSNPN and SVGIG (reference sequence). The V and J ends lost 2 bases and 15 bases, in that order; junction bases with no gene match: 12. The CDR3 sequence is CAWSHPGGEVWFF. DNA of the CDR3: TGTGCCTGGAGTCATCCAGGGGGCGAAGTATGGTTCTTC.

This clone was observed a few times. The CDR3 loop is CASTSGRAYGYTF. DNA for the CDR3: TGTGCCAGTACAAGTGGCAGGGCCTATGGCTACACCTTC. V and J are TRBV19 and TRBJ1-2; D perhaps matches TRBD1 (5 bases). In germline, CDR1 is LNHDA, CDR2 SQIVND (reference sequence). The CDR3 sequence is 13 residues long. The V end lost 7 bases, the J end lost 4 bases, and 13 bases lay between the germline ends.

This clone occurred once. The gene calls are TRBV20-1 and TRBJ1-2, with D possibly being TRBD1 (6 bases). The CDR3 sequence is 14 residues long. V lost 3 bases and J lost 4, with 15 bases in between. Germline V gene data show CDR1 as DFQATT and CDR2 as SNEGSKA (reference sequence). CDR3 nucleotides: TGCAGTGCTAGTAGCGGGGGCCCCAGCTATGGCTACACCTTC. This translates into CSASSGGPSYGYTF.